This TCR beta chain originates from a study of blood T cell repertoires in COVID-19. The wider study: Researchers got acute and convalescent COVID-19 samples from the United States, Italy and Spain. T cells, B-cell-depleted T cells, or PBMCs supplied cDNA or gDNA.

There are many counts of this clone. Study processing details: By means of reference gene primer amplification, nucleated cell counts were estimated. The protocol was immunoSEQ multiplex PCR, while the TCRdb copy is restricted to in-frame clones and leaves out a portion. V, J and clone size are those of that table, while D and trimming were read from the DNA. The table records fewer than 140,000 clones, 71% of them present only once. V was clipped by 7 bases and J by 4 bases; unmatched bases: 20. CDR1 and CDR2 (germline): SGHRS, YFSETQ. The CDR3 runs to 17 residues. This clonotype was obtained from a human donor with acute or convalescent COVID-19. The donor label of this sample is uncertain. The gene calls are TRBV5-1 and TRBJ2-7; 7 nucleotides match TRBD1. Sequencing used peripheral blood. The CDR3 DNA reads TGCGCCAGCGCCTTGGGGACAGAGCTTTTAAAATCATACGAGCAGTACTTC. Encoded protein: CASALGTELLKSYEQYF.